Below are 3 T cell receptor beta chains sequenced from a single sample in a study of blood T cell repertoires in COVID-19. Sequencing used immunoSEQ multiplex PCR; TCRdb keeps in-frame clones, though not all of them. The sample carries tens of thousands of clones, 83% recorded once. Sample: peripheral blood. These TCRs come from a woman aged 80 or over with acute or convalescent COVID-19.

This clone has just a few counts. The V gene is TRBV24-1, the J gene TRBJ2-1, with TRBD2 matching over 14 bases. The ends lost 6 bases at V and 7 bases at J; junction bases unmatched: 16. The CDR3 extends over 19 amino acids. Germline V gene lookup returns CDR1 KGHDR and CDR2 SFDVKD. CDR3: CATSRGGTSGSGRGNEQFF. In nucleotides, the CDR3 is TGTGCCACCAGTAGGGGGGGGACTAGCGGGAGCGGGCGAGGGAATGAGCAGTTCTTC.

DNA for the CDR3: TGTGCCAGCAGTGTCCAGGGAGAGCAGTTCTTC. It is translated as CASSVQGEQFF. The rearrangement joins TRBV2 to TRBJ2-1, with a tentative D call TRBD1 (5 bases). Germline V gives CDR1 SNHLY, CDR2 FYNNEI. Trimming shortened V by 4 bases and J by 10 bases, and 8 bases separated the two germline ends. This CDR3 has 11 amino acids.

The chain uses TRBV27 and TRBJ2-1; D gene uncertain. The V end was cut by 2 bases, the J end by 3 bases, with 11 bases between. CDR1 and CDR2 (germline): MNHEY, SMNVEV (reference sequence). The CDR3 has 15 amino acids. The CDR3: CASSLEVPIYNEQFF. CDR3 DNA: TGTGCCAGCAGTTTAGAGGTCCCCATCTACAATGAGCAGTTCTTC.